This T cell receptor beta chain was retrieved from a study of blood T cell repertoires in COVID-19 (dated by TCRdb to the early 2020s). Turning to the overall study: Samples covering the acute and convalescent phases of COVID-19 were provided by collaborators in the United States, Italy and Spain. The prospective study material was composed of cDNA or gDNA derived from T cells, B-cell-depleted T cells, or PBMCs. Deeply sampled blood TCRbeta repertoires from subjects exposed to, actively infected with, or recovered from COVID-19 were included in the dataset. A freely available public database, intended as a resource for researchers studying the immune response to SARS-CoV-2, is where the repertoires were released. The samples were drawn from the first 160 participants of the ongoing ImmuneRACE study and from 950 to 1,500 subjects provided by 6 global collaborators. A de-identified subject ID, COVID-19 status, age in years and sex were almost always included in the sample metadata. Where available, HLA class I and class II types were taken from metadata supplied by the sample provider and were not determined by assay-based typing.

TCRbeta CDR3 regions were amplified from genomic DNA using the immunoSEQ Assay, a bias-controlled multiplex PCR. As for the original processing: Nucleated cell counts per sample were estimated from amplification of reference gene primers within the assay. To quantify the absolute abundance of each unique TCRbeta CDR3 rearrangement, sequence reads were collapsed and filtered. For each sample, productive Simpson clonality was calculated as the square root of Simpson's diversity index over productive rearrangements. In TCRdb, the immuneACCESS table is reduced to in-frame sequences with V and J assigned. These tables do not hold every clone; where another copy was compared, an unresolved V gene accounts for under half, and the others remain unexplained. V and J calls and clone size are those listed in that table; D and trimming were worked out from the DNA. The sample contains roughly 180,000 clones, 75% to 90% of them found a single time. 6.2% of the sample lies in the top ten.

The CDR1 and CDR2 encoded by the germline V gene are SGHVS and FQNEAQ. CDR3 length: 15 amino acids, cysteine to phenylalanine. Just CDR3 DNA is preserved here, 45 bases in frame from base 1. From V the trimming removes 2 bases and from J it removes 7 bases, while the gene matches leave 4 bases of the junction unaccounted for. In the prospective study, participants were about 18 to 90 years old, resided in about 25 geographic areas of the United States, and were enrolled through a virtual design. To assign participants to cohorts, the prospective study relied on clinical history that participants themselves reported in a screening survey and a study questionnaire. Recovered participants in ImmuneRACE Cohort 3 were defined by two consecutive negative NP/OP PCR tests, clearance by a healthcare professional, or resolution of symptoms. In the prospective study, whole blood, serum and a nasopharyngeal or oropharyngeal swab were collected from each participant by mobile phlebotomists. Prospective study participants could optionally give additional blood draws and questionnaires over an approximately two-month period. Blood samples from the prospective study were shipped frozen or at room temperature prior to DNA extraction.

What the work shows at the level of the full study, not this receptor alone: The quantity of clinical and demographic metadata differed by source and by participant and was supplied without curation.

Remarks on this clone: The clone's antigen remains unknown. No base quality values were provided; no much bigger clone lies one nucleotide off.

Source material: PBMCs or T cells enriched from blood (not recorded which). The receptor comes from a man aged 35-49 years who had recovered from COVID-19. The sequence links TRBV7-8 to TRBJ1-6; TRBD1 lines up with 8 middle nucleotides. The CDR3 reads as follows: CASSLTRQGNSPLHF. DNA sequence: TGTGCCAGCAGCTTAACTCGACAGGGGAATTCACCCCTCCACTTT.